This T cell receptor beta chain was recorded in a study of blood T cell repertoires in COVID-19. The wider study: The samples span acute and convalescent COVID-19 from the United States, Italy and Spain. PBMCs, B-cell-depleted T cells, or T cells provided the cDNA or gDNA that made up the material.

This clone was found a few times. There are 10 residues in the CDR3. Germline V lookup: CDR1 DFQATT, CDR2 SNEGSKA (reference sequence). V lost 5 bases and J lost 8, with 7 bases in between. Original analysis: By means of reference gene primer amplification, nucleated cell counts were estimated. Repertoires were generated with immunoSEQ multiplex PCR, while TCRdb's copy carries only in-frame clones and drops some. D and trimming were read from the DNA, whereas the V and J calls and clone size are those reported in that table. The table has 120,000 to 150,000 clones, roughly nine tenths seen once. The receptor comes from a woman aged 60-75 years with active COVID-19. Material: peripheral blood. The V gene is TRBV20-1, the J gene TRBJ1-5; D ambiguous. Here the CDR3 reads CSAQREPQHF. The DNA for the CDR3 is TGCAGTGCTCAGAGGGAGCCCCAGCATTTT.